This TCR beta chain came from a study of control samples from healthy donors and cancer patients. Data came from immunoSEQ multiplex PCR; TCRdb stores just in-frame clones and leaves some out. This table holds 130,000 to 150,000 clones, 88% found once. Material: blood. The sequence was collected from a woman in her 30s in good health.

CDR3 DNA: TGTGCCAGCAGCCTGTTTAATGAAAAACTGTTTTTT. Its protein is CASSLFNEKLFF. The chain is built from TRBV5-6 and TRBJ1-4; D uncertain. CDR1 SGHDT and CDR2 YYEEEE come from the germline V gene. V lost 4 bases and J lost 4, with 5 bases in between. There are 12 residues in the CDR3. Drawing the rest from reference TRBV5-6 and TRBJ1-4, the complete variable domain is DAGVTQSPTHLIKTRGQQVTLRCSPKSGHDTVSWYQQALGQGPQFIFQYYEEEERQRGNFPDRFSGHQFPNYSSELNVNALLLGDSALYLCASSLFNEKLFFGSGTQLSVL.